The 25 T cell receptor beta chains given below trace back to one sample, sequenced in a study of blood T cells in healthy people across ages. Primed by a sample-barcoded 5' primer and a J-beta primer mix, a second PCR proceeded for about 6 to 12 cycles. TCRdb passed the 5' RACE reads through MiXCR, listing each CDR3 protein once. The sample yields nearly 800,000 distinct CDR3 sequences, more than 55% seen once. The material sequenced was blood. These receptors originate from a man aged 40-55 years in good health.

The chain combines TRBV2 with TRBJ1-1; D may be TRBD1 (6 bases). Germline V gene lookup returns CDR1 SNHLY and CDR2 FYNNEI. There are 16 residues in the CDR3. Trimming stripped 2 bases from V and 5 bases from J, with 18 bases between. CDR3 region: CASSEPTGTRWTEAFF. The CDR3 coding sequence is TGTGCCAGCAGTGAACCCACAGGGACCAGGTGGACTGAAGCTTTCTTT.

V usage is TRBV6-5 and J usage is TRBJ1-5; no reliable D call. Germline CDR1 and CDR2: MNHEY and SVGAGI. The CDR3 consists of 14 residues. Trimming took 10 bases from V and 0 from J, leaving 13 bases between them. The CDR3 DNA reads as TGTGCCATCGGGGAGGGATCTAGCAATCAGCCCCAGCATTTT. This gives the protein CAIGEGSSNQPQHF.

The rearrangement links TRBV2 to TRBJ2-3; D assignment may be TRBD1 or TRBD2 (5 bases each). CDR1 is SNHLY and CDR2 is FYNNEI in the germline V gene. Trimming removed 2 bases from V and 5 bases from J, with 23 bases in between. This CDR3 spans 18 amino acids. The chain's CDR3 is CASSELGVAPGTGDTQYF. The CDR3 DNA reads TGTGCCAGCAGTGAACTGGGTGTAGCTCCCGGGACGGGAGATACGCAGTATTTT.

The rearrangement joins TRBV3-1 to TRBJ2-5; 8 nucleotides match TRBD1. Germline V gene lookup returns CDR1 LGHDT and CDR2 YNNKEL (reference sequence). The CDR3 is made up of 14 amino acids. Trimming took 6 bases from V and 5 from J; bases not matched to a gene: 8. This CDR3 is CASRPSGGGETQYF. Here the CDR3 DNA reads TGTGCCAGCAGACCATCAGGGGGCGGTGAGACCCAGTACTTC.

DNA for the CDR3: TGTGCCAGCGGGAAGGATACGCAGTATTTT. Translated: CASGKDTQYF. This rearrangement joins TRBV7-9 to TRBJ2-3, with D uncertain. Looked up from germline, CDR1 is SEHNR and CDR2 is FQNEAQ (reference sequence). V lost 8 bases, J lost 6 bases, and 6 bases lay in between. The CDR3 is made up of 10 amino acids.

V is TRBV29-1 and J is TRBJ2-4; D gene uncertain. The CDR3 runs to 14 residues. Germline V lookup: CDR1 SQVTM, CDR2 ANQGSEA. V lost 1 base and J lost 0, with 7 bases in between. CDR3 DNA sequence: TGCAGCGTTGAAGCCAGACTAGCCAAAAACATTCAGTACTTC. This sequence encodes CSVEARLAKNIQYF.

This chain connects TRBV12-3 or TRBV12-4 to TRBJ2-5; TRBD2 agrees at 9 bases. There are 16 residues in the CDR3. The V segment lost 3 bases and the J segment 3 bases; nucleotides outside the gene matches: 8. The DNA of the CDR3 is TGTGCCAGCAGTTTCTCTAGCGGGGCCACTAAAGAGACCCAGTACTTC. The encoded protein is CASSFSSGATKETQYF.

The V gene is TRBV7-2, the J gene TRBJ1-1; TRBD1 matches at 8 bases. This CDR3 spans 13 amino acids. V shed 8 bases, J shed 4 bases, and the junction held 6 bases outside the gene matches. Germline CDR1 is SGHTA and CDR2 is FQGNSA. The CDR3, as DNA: TGTGCCAGCGGGAAACAGGGGGGCACTGAAGCTTTCTTT. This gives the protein CASGKQGGTEAFF. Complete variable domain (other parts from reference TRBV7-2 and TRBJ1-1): GAGVSQSPSNKVTEKGKDVELRCDPISGHTALYWYRQSLGQGLEFLIYFQGNSAPDKSGLPSDRFSAERTGGSVSTLTIQRTQQEDSAVYLCASGKQGGTEAFFGQGTRLTVV.

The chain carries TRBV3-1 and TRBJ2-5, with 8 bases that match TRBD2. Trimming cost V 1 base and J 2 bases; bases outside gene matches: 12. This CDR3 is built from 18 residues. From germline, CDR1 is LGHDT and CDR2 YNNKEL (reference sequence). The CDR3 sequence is CASSQVRGGGRQQETQYF. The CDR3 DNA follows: TGTGCCAGCAGCCAAGTACGGGGGGGAGGACGGCAACAAGAGACCCAGTACTTC.

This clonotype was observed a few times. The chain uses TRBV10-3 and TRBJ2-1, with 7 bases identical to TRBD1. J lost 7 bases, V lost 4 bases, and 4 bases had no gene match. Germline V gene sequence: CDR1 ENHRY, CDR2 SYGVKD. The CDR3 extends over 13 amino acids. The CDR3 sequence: CAISGGQTNEQFF. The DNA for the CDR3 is TGTGCCATCAGTGGGGGACAGACTAATGAGCAGTTCTTC.

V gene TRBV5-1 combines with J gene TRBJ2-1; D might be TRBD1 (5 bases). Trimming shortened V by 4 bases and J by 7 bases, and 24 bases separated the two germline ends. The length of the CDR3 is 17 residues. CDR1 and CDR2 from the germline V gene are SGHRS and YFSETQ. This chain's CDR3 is CASSLGLRVNLGNEQFF. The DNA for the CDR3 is TGCGCCAGCAGCCTGGGCCTCAGGGTGAATCTAGGAAATGAGCAGTTCTTC.

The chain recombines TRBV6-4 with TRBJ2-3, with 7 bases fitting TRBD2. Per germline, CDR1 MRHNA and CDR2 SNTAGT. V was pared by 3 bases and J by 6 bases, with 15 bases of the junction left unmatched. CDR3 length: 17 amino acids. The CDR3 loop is CASSETGGRGQSDTQYF. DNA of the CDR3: TGTGCCAGCAGTGAAACTGGGGGGAGGGGCCAATCCGATACGCAGTATTTT.

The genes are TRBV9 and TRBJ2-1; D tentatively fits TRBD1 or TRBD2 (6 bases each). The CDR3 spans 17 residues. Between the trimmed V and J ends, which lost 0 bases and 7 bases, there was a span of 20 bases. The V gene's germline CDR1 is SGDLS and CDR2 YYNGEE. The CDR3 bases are TGTGCCAGCAGCGTAGGTCCCGGGGGCCCCAGTGGGAATGAGCAGTTCTTC. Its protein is CASSVGPGGPSGNEQFF.

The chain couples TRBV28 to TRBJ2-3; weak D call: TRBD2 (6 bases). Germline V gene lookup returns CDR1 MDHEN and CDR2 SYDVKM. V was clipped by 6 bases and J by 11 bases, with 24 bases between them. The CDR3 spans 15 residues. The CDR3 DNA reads TGTGCCAGCAGACGATCCGGGACTGGAGGGAGTGTGCAGTATTTT. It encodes CASRRSGTGGSVQYF.

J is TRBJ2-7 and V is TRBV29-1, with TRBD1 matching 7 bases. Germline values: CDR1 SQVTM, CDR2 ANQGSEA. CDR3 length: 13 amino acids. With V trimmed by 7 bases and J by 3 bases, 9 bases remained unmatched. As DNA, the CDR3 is TGCAGCGCGCTTAGGGACAGCCTCTACGAGCAGTACTTC. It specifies CSALRDSLYEQYF.

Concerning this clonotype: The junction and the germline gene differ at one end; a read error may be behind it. CDR3 nucleotides: TGTGCCGGCAGCCAAGATGGTCTAGCGCAAGAGGCCCAGTACTTC. Translating it yields CAGSQDGLAQEAQYF. The chain combines TRBV3-1 with TRBJ2-7, with D possibly being TRBD2 (6 bases). CDR1 is LGHDT and CDR2 is YNNKEL in the germline V gene (reference sequence). There are 15 residues in the CDR3.

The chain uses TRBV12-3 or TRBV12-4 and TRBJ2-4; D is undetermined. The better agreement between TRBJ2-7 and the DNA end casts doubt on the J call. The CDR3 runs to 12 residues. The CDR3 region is CASSRIRCEQYF. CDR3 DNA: TGTGCCAGTAGCAGGATCCGATGCGAGCAGTACTTC.

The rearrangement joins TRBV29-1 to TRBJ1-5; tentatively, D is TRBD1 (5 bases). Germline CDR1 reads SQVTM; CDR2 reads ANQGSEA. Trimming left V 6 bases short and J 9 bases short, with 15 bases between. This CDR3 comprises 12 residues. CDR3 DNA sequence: TGCAGCGTGGGAGGACTCGGGGGGCCCCAGCATTTT. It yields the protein CSVGGLGGPQHF.

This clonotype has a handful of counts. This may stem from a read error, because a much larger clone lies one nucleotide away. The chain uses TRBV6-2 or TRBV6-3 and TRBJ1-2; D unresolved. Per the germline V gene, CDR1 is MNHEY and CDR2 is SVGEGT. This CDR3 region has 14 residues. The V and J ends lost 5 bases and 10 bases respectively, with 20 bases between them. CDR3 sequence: CASSGDASGPVYTF. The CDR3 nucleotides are TGTGCCAGCAGTGGGGATGCGTCGGGTCCTGTCTACACCTTC.

CDR3 sequence (DNA): TGTGTGGAACAGGGGGGAGTACAAGAGACCCAGTACTTC. It is translated as CVEQGGVQETQYF. The chain combines TRBV7-9 with TRBJ2-4, with 8 bases identical to TRBD1. The closer fit of TRBJ2-5 to the DNA end suggests the J call may be wrong. This CDR3 is built from 13 residues. CDR1 and CDR2 from the germline V gene are SEHNR and FQNEAQ (reference sequence).

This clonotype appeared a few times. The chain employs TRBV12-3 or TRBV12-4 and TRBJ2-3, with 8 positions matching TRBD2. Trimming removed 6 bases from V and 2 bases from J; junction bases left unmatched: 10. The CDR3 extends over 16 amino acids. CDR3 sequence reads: CASSLGGGDTTDTQYF. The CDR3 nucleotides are TGTGCCAGCAGCCTCGGGGGGGGGGACACCACAGATACGCAGTATTTT.

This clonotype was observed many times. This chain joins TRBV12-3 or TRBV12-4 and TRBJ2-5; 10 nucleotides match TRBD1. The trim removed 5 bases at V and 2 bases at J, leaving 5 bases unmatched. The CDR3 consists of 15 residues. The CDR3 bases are TGTGCCAGCAGTCCAGGACAGGGGGGGCAAGAGACCCAGTACTTC. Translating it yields CASSPGQGGQETQYF.

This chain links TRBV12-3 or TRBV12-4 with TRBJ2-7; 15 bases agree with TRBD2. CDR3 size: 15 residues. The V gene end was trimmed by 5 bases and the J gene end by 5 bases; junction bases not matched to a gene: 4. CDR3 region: CASSPGLAGGHEQYF. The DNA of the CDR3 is TGTGCCAGCAGTCCCGGACTAGCGGGAGGGCACGAGCAGTACTTC.

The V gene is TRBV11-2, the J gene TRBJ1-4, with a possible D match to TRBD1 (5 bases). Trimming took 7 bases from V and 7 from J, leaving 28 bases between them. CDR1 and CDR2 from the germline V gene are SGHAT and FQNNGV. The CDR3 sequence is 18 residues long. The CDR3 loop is CASTIIQSGGTVGEKLFF. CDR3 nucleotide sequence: TGTGCCAGCACCATTATCCAGTCGGGGGGGACTGTGGGTGAAAAACTGTTTTTT.

The CDR3 region has the DNA TGTGCCAGCAGCCGGAATGGAGTAGGCTATAATTCACCCCTCCACTTT. It yields the protein CASSRNGVGYNSPLHF. The gene calls are TRBV11-1 and TRBJ1-6; no reliable D call. With 5 bases removed from V and 3 bases from J, the gap between germline ends came to 14 bases. The CDR3 extends over 16 amino acids. Germline V CDR1 and CDR2: SGHAT, FQDESV (reference sequence). The whole variable domain, remainder taken from reference TRBV11-1 and TRBJ1-6, is EAEVAQSPRYKITEKSQAVAFWCDPISGHATLYWYRQILGQGPELLVQFQDESVVDDSQLPKDRFSAERLKGVDSTLKIQPAELGDSAMYLCASSRNGVGYNSPLHFGNGTRLTVT.